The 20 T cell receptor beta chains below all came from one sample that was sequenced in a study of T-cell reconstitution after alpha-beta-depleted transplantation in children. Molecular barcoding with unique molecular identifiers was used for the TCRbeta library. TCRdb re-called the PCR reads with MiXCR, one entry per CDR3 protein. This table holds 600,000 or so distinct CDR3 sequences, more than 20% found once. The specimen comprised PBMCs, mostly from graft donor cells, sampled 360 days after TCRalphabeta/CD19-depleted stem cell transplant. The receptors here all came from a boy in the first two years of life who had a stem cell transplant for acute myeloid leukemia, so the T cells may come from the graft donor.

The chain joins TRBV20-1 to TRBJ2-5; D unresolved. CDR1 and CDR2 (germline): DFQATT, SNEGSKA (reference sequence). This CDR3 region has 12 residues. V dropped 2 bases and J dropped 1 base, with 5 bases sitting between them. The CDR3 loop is CSARYGQETQYF. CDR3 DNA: TGCAGTGCTAGATACGGCCAAGAGACCCAGTACTTC.

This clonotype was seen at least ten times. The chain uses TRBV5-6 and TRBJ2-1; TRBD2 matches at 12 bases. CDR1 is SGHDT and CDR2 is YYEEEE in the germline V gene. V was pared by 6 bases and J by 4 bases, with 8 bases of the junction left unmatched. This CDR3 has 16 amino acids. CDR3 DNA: TGTGCCAGCAACCCCCTCGGGACTAGCGGGTACAATGAGCAGTTCTTC. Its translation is CASNPLGTSGYNEQFF.

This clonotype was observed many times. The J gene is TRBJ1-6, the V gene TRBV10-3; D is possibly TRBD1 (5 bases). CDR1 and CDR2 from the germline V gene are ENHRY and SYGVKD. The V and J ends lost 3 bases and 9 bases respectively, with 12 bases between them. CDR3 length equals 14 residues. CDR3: CAISDRDVRSPLHF. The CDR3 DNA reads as TGTGCCATCAGTGATAGGGACGTTCGTTCACCCCTCCACTTT.

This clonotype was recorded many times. CDR3 sequence (DNA): TGTGCCAGCGGAGTTTTCGGGGGATACAGGGGGCTGCAGAACACTGAAGCTTTCTTT. It codes for CASGVFGGYRGLQNTEAFF. The chain combines TRBV28 with TRBJ1-1; 9 bases fit TRBD1. The CDR3 runs to 19 residues. CDR1 is MDHEN and CDR2 is SYDVKM in the germline V gene. Germline trimming cut 8 bases from V and 1 base from J; bases unmatched to any gene: 20.

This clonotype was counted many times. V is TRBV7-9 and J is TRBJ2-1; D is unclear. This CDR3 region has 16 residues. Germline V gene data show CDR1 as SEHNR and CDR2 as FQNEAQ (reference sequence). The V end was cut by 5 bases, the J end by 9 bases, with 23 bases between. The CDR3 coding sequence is TGTGCCAGCAGCCAGACCCTGACCGCGCCACACGTTGAGCAGTTCTTC. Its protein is CASSQTLTAPHVEQFF.

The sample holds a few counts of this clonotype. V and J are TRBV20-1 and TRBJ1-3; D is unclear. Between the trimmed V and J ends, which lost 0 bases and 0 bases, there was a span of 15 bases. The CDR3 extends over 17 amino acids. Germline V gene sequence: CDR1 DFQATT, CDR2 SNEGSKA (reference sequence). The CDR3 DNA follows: TGCAGTGCTAGAGAGTACGGGTCTCCGATCTCTGGAAACACCATATATTTT. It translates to CSAREYGSPISGNTIYF.

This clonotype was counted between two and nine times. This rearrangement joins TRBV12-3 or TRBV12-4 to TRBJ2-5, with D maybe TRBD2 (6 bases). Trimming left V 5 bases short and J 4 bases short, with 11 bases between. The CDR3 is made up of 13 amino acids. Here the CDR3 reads CASSGAGRETQYF. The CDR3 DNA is TGTGCCAGCAGTGGCGCGGGAAGAGAGACCCAGTACTTC.

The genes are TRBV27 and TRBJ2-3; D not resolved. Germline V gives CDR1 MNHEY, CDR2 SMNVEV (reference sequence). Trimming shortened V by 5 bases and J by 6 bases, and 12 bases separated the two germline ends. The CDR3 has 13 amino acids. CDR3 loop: CASSPNPRDTQYF. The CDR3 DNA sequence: TGTGCCAGCAGTCCAAACCCCCGTGATACGCAGTATTTT.

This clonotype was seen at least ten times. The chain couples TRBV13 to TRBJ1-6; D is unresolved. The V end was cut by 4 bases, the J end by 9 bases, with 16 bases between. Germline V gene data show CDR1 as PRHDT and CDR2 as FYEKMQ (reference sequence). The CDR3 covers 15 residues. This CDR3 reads CASSYHENRGSPLHF. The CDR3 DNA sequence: TGTGCCAGCAGCTATCATGAAAACCGAGGTTCACCCCTCCACTTT.

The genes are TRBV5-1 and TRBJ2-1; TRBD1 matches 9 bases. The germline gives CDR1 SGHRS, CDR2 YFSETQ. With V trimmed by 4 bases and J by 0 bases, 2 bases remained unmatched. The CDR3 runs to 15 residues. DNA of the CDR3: TGCGCCAGCAGCGGGGGACAGGGCTCCTACAATGAGCAGTTCTTC. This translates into CASSGGQGSYNEQFF.

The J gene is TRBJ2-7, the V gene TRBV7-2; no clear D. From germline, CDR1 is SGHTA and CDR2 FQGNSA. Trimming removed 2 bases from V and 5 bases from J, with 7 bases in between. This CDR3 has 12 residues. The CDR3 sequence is CASSLTVHEQYF. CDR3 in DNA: TGTGCCAGCAGCTTAACCGTCCACGAGCAGTACTTC.

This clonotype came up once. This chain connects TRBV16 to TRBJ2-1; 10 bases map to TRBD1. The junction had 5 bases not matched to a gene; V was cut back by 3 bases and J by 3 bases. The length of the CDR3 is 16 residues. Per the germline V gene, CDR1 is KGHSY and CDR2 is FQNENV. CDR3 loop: CASSQVRTGGYNEQFF. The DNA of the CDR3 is TGTGCCAGCAGCCAGGTTCGGACAGGGGGCTACAATGAGCAGTTCTTC.

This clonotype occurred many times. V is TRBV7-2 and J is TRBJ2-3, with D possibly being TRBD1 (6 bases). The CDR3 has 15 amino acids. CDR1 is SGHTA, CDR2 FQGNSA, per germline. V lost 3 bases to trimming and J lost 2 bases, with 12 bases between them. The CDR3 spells CASSFAGQITDTQYF. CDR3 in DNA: TGTGCCAGCAGCTTTGCAGGACAGATCACAGATACGCAGTATTTT.

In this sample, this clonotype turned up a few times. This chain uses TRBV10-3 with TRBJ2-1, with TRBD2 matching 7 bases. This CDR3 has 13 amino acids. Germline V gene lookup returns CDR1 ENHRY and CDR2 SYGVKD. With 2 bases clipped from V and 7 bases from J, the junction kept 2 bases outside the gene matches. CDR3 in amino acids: CAISERGENEQFF. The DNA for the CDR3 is TGTGCCATCAGTGAGCGGGGGGAGAATGAGCAGTTCTTC.

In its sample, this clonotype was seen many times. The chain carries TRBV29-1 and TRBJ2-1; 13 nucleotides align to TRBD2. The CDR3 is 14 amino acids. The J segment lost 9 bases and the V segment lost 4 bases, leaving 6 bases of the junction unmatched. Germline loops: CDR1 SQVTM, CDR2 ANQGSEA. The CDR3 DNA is TGCAGCGTTGGCCAACTAGCGGGGGGGGGTGAGCAGTTCTTC. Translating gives CSVGQLAGGGEQFF.

In DNA form, the CDR3 reads TGCGCCAGCAGTGAACAGGCACCCTACAATGAGCAGTTCTTC. It translates to CASSEQAPYNEQFF. J is TRBJ2-1 and V is TRBV10-2; weak D call: TRBD1 (5 bases). Germline assignment: CDR1 WSHSY and CDR2 SAAADI. V was clipped by 3 bases and J by 2 bases, with 8 bases between them. The CDR3 is made up of 14 amino acids.

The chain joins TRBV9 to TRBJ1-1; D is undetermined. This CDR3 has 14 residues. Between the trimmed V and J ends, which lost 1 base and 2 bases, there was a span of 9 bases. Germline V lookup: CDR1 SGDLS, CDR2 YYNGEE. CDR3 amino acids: CASSVTGLNTEAFF. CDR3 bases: TGTGCCAGCAGCGTAACGGGTCTAAACACTGAAGCTTTCTTT. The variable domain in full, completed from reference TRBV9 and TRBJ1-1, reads DSGVTQTPKHLITATGQRVTLRCSPRSGDLSVYWYQQSLDQGLQFLIQYYNGEERAKGNILERFSAQQFPDLHSELNLSSLELGDSALYFCASSVTGLNTEAFFGQGTRLTVV.

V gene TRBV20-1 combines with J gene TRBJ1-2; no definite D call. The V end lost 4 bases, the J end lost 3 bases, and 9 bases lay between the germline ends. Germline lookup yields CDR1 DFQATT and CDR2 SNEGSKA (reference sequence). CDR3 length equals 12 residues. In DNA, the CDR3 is TGCAGTGCTATCCAAAGGGACTATGGCTACACCTTC. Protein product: CSAIQRDYGYTF.

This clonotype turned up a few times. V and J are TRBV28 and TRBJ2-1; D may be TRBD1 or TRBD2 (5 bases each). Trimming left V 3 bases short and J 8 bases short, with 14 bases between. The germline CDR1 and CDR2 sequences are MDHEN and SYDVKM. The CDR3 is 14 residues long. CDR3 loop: CASSFVGGTDEQFF. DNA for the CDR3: TGTGCCAGCAGTTTTGTTGGGGGTACGGATGAGCAGTTCTTC. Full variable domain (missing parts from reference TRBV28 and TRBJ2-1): DVKVTQSSRYLVKRTGEKVFLECVQDMDHENMFWYRQDPGLGLRLIYFSYDVKMKEKGDIPEGYSVSREKKERFSLILESASTNQTSMYLCASSFVGGTDEQFFGPGTRLTVL.

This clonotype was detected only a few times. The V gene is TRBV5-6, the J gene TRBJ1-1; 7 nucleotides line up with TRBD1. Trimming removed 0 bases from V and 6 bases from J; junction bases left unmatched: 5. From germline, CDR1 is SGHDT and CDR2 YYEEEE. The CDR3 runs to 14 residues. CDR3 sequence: CASSLGDSIPEAFF. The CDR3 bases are TGTGCCAGCAGCTTGGGGGACAGTATCCCTGAAGCTTTCTTT. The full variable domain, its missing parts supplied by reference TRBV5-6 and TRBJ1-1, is DAGVTQSPTHLIKTRGQQVTLRCSPKSGHDTVSWYQQALGQGPQFIFQYYEEEERQRGNFPDRFSGHQFPNYSSELNVNALLLGDSALYLCASSLGDSIPEAFFGQGTRLTVV.